This T cell receptor beta chain was observed in a study of shared clonotypes between healthy human individuals. Study outcomes and limitations: Naive subsets usually exceeded memory subsets in estimated richness. A small donor pool kept down the genetic and exposure-history diversity that was represented. A handful of donors shared around 5% of their naive CD4 clonotypes.

The genomic DNA of each subset was split evenly across several immunoSEQ plates. Here immunoSEQ multiplex PCR was the method, and the copy in TCRdb shows in-frame clones only, minus some. Of about 1,800,000 clones in the sample, roughly 94% were seen once. This CDR3 spans 16 amino acids. Germline CDR1 reads LGHNA; CDR2 reads YSLEER. Trimming took 4 bases from V and 0 from J; bases not matched to a gene: 6. Points on this clone: Its specificity is unknown.

Naive CD8 isolation took CD45RO-negative cells positively selected for CCR7 and excluded terminally differentiated effector memory CD45RA+ cells. The clonotype originates from a man between 18 and 35 years old in good health. Sequencing was done on a sample of naive CD8+ T cells sorted from blood. The genes are TRBV4-3 and TRBJ2-1, with 7 bases fitting TRBD1. In DNA form, the CDR3 reads TGCGCCAGCAGCCCATGGGACAGCCACTCCTACAATGAGCAGTTCTTC. Protein product: CASSPWDSHSYNEQFF.